The 28 T cell receptor beta chains listed next were all sequenced from one sample in a study of cytomegalovirus exposure and HLA in healthy donors. Researchers ran the PCR with 60 Vbeta and 13 Jbeta primers. Data came from immunoSEQ multiplex PCR; TCRdb stores just in-frame clones and leaves some out. The sample gives fewer than 250,000 clones, about 80% of which show up once; roughly 1.3% is in the top ten. Sequencing was carried out using PBMCs. Source of these receptors: a girl aged 10-17 years in good health and CMV-seronegative.

V and J are TRBV6-6 and TRBJ1-2; D may be TRBD1 (6 bases). Trimming took off 6 bases at V and 7 bases at J, with 9 bases between the two ends. The CDR3 has 11 residues. CDR1 is MNHNY and CDR2 is SVGAGI in the germline V gene (reference sequence). CDR3 sequence: CASRGTTGYTF. In nucleotides, the CDR3 is TGTGCCAGCAGGGGGACAACTGGCTACACCTTC.

The V gene is TRBV27, the J gene TRBJ2-7, with 7 positions matching TRBD1. Germline V gene sequence: CDR1 MNHEY, CDR2 SMNVEV (reference sequence). V gave up 3 bases and J gave up 3 bases; unmatched junction bases: 2. CDR3 length: 13 residues. CDR3 nucleotide sequence: TGTGCCAGCAGTTTTCGACAGGGCTACGAGCAGTACTTC. Translating it yields CASSFRQGYEQYF.

The chain joins TRBV4-1 to TRBJ2-3; TRBD1 is a possible D gene (5 bases). The CDR3 totals 16 residues. Trimming removed 0 bases from V and 2 bases from J, with 12 bases in between. Looked up from germline, CDR1 is MGHRA and CDR2 is YSYEKL. This chain's CDR3 is CASSQEDGAFTDTQYF. As DNA, the CDR3 is TGCGCCAGCAGCCAAGAGGATGGGGCTTTCACAGATACGCAGTATTTT.

This rearrangement joins TRBV6-5 to TRBJ2-3, with TRBD2 as a possible D gene (6 bases). The CDR3 consists of 15 residues. The germline CDR1 and CDR2 sequences are MNHEY and SVGAGI. The V end was cut by 2 bases, the J end by 1 base, with 10 bases between. In nucleotides, the CDR3 is TGTGCCAGCAGTTACCTGGGGGGAGGCACAGATACGCAGTATTTT. Residues: CASSYLGGGTDTQYF.

The rearrangement uses TRBV6-5 and TRBJ1-5; D unclear. There are 13 residues in the CDR3. The germline V gene has CDR1 MNHEY and CDR2 SVGAGI. V lost 6 bases and J 0 bases, leaving 6 bases between the germline ends. CDR3 protein: CASSRYSNQPQHF. The CDR3 bases are TGTGCCAGCAGCAGGTATAGCAATCAGCCCCAGCATTTT.

V gene TRBV5-1 combines with J gene TRBJ1-2, with 10 bases fitting TRBD1. From germline, CDR1 is SGHRS and CDR2 YFSETQ. This CDR3 is 14 amino acids long. Unmatched junction bases numbered 2, after V lost 4 bases and J lost 2 bases. The CDR3 sequence: CASSLGQGNYGYTF. The CDR3, as DNA: TGCGCCAGCAGCCTGGGACAGGGGAACTATGGCTACACCTTC.

The chain links TRBV9 to TRBJ2-5; 16 bases are a match to TRBD2. Germline trimming cut 4 bases from V and 4 bases from J; bases unmatched to any gene: 13. In germline, CDR1 is SGDLS, CDR2 YYNGEE. The CDR3 consists of 19 residues. The CDR3 reads CASSPSPGLAGGPGETQYF. The CDR3 bases are TGTGCCAGCAGCCCATCACCGGGACTAGCGGGAGGGCCGGGAGAGACCCAGTACTTC.

Only a few counts were recorded for this clone. The chain recombines TRBV2 with TRBJ1-5, with TRBD1 as a possible D gene (5 bases). The germline CDR1 and CDR2 sequences are SNHLY and FYNNEI. Trimming stripped 11 bases from V and 0 bases from J, with 14 bases between. CDR3 length equals 14 residues. The CDR3 sequence is CAGAPSYSNQPQHF. The CDR3, as DNA: TGTGCCGGGGCACCTTCTTATAGCAATCAGCCCCAGCATTTT.

The chain couples TRBV9 to TRBJ1-2, with D possibly TRBD1 on 6 matching bases. The V end was cut by 2 bases, the J end by 0 bases, with 8 bases between. Germline CDR1 is SGDLS and CDR2 is YYNGEE. The CDR3 is made up of 14 amino acids. CDR3 DNA sequence: TGTGCCAGCAGCGTGACAGGAACTAACTATGGCTACACCTTC. Amino acid sequence: CASSVTGTNYGYTF.

The chain uses TRBV18 and TRBJ2-7, with unresolved D. The germline CDR1 and CDR2 sequences are KGHSH and LQKENI. This CDR3 has 12 residues. The V and J ends lost 4 bases and 5 bases respectively, with 9 bases between them. CDR3 protein: CASSRAENEQYF. CDR3 coding DNA: TGTGCCAGCTCACGGGCAGAAAACGAGCAGTACTTC.

This chain uses TRBV7-9 with TRBJ1-1, with D unresolved. Trimming shortened V by 6 bases and J by 2 bases, and 13 bases separated the two germline ends. Germline assignment: CDR1 SEHNR and CDR2 FQNEAQ (reference sequence). The length of the CDR3 is 14 residues. CDR3 coding DNA: TGTGCCAGCAGTTTATGGGAGTCCAACACTGAAGCTTTCTTT. It is translated as CASSLWESNTEAFF.

CDR3 amino acids: CASSQGQGRPDTQYF. CDR3 DNA: TGTGCCAGCAGCCAAGGACAGGGACGGCCGGATACGCAGTATTTT. This chain connects TRBV4-2 to TRBJ2-3; 7 bases map to TRBD1. V lost 1 base to trimming and J lost 6 bases; unmatched junction nucleotides: 7. In germline, CDR1 is LGHNA, CDR2 YNFKEQ. The CDR3 is made up of 15 amino acids.

The chain links TRBV9 to TRBJ2-5; TRBD2 matches at 9 bases. V was clipped by 4 bases and J by 5 bases; unmatched bases: 12. The CDR3 is 16 amino acids. CDR1 is SGDLS, CDR2 YYNGEE, per germline. As DNA, the CDR3 is TGTGCCAGCAGCTCTCCACGCCTAGCGGGATGGGAGACCCAGTACTTC. It is translated as CASSSPRLAGWETQYF. The whole variable domain, remainder taken from reference TRBV9 and TRBJ2-5, is DSGVTQTPKHLITATGQRVTLRCSPRSGDLSVYWYQQSLDQGLQFLIQYYNGEERAKGNILERFSAQQFPDLHSELNLSSLELGDSALYFCASSSPRLAGWETQYFGPGTRLLVL.

V is TRBV18 and J is TRBJ1-2, with 8 bases matching TRBD1. The CDR3 is 18 residues long. CDR1 and CDR2 from the germline V gene are KGHSH and LQKENI. V was pared by 4 bases and J by 4 bases, with 17 bases of the junction left unmatched. The CDR3 spells CASSLVVVTGTGGYGYTF. CDR3 bases: TGTGCCAGCTCACTTGTGGTAGTGACCGGGACAGGCGGCTATGGCTACACCTTC.

This rearrangement joins TRBV6-4 to TRBJ2-3, with D tentatively TRBD2 (6 bases). Germline V gene sequence: CDR1 MRHNA, CDR2 SNTAGT. The CDR3 loop spans 15 amino acids. The ends were cut back, 2 bases at V and 0 bases at J, with 9 bases in the middle. The CDR3 DNA reads TGTGCCAGCAGTGACGGGAGCGGGAGCACAGATACGCAGTATTTT. Amino acid sequence: CASSDGSGSTDTQYF.

The V gene is TRBV18, the J gene TRBJ2-7; maybe TRBD1 (6 bases). CDR1 KGHSH and CDR2 LQKENI come from the germline V gene. There are 15 residues in the CDR3. V was shortened by 3 bases and J by 2 bases, with 14 bases between the two germline ends. In nucleotides, the CDR3 is TGTGCCAGCTCACCCCAGGGGCCCGGTCCCTACGAGCAGTACTTC. This encodes CASSPQGPGPYEQYF.

V usage is TRBV20-1 and J usage is TRBJ1-1; D is ambiguous. CDR1 is DFQATT and CDR2 is SNEGSKA in the germline V gene (reference sequence). V was pared by 4 bases and J by 1 base, with 4 bases between. The CDR3 runs to 11 residues. CDR3 protein: CSANRNTEAFF. The CDR3 nucleotides are TGCAGTGCTAACAGGAACACTGAAGCTTTCTTT.

This chain connects TRBV7-2 to TRBJ1-1, with D unclear. This CDR3 region has 14 residues. From germline, CDR1 is SGHTA and CDR2 FQGNSA. Trimming removed 5 bases from V and 0 bases from J, with 10 bases in between. CDR3 in amino acids: CASSRIQVNTEAFF. DNA for the CDR3: TGTGCCAGCAGCCGTATACAAGTGAACACTGAAGCTTTCTTT.

The chain carries TRBV6-1 and TRBJ2-1, with 11 bases lining up with TRBD2. V gave up 4 bases and J gave up 7 bases; unmatched junction bases: 9. Germline V gives CDR1 MNHNS, CDR2 SASEGT. The CDR3 sequence is 16 residues long. CDR3: CASSGVTSGKGNEQFF. CDR3 bases: TGTGCCAGCAGTGGGGTGACTAGCGGGAAAGGGAATGAGCAGTTCTTC.

This chain joins TRBV10-3 and TRBJ2-2, with D possibly matching TRBD2 (5 bases). The germline gives CDR1 ENHRY, CDR2 SYGVKD. This CDR3 comprises 13 residues. Deletions cut 0 bases from V and 7 bases from J, with 6 bases between. This chain's CDR3 is CAISESAGGELFF. The CDR3 DNA reads as TGTGCCATCAGTGAGTCGGCGGGCGGGGAGCTGTTTTTT.

In DNA form, the CDR3 reads TGTGCCAGTAGCCATCCCAGGGCCGGGGAGCTGTTTTTT. As protein: CASSHPRAGELFF. The chain is built from TRBV19 and TRBJ2-2; perhaps TRBD1 as D (5 bases). Trimming took 6 bases from V and 6 from J, leaving 11 bases between them. CDR3 length equals 13 residues. Germline V gene data show CDR1 as LNHDA and CDR2 as SQIVND (reference sequence).

The genes are TRBV15 and TRBJ1-5, with a possible D match to TRBD1 (5 bases). V was pared by 0 bases and J by 6 bases, with 15 bases between. The CDR3 contains 16 residues. Germline V CDR1 and CDR2: LNHNV, YYDKDF (reference sequence). The CDR3 nucleotides are TGTGCCACCAGCAGAGATGCAGGGTCGGTCATTCAGCCCCAGCATTTT. As protein: CATSRDAGSVIQPQHF. The entire variable domain, with the rest obtained from reference TRBV15 and TRBJ1-5, is as follows: DAMVIQNPRYQVTQFGKPVTLSCSQTLNHNVMYWYQQKSSQAPKLLFHYYDKDFNNEADTPDNFQSRRPNTSFCFLDIRSPGLGDTAMYLCATSRDAGSVIQPQHFGDGTRLSIL.

This rearrangement joins TRBV28 to TRBJ1-2; 7 bases match TRBD1. Losses at the gene ends were 3 bases for V and 2 bases for J; bases not matched to a gene: 0. CDR1 MDHEN and CDR2 SYDVKM come from the germline V gene. This CDR3 contains 13 residues. The CDR3 loop is CASSFRGNYGYTF. In DNA, the CDR3 is TGTGCCAGCAGTTTCAGGGGGAACTATGGCTACACCTTC.

This rearrangement joins TRBV27 to TRBJ1-3; D call uncertain. V was clipped by 8 bases and J by 7 bases, with 3 bases between them. Germline V gives CDR1 MNHEY, CDR2 SMNVEV (reference sequence). The CDR3 is 9 amino acids. CDR3: CASSNTIYF. The CDR3, as DNA: TGTGCCAGCTCGAACACCATATATTTT.

This clone was observed once. This chain connects TRBV15 to TRBJ2-5, with 8 bases matching TRBD1. The CDR3 has 17 amino acids. Germline V gene lookup returns CDR1 LNHNV and CDR2 YYDKDF (reference sequence). The V gene end was trimmed by 1 base and the J gene end by 1 base; junction bases not matched to a gene: 8. The CDR3 bases are TGTGCCACCAGCAGAGTTGAAGGACAGGGTGGCCAAGAGACCCAGTACTTC. Amino acid sequence: CATSRVEGQGGQETQYF.

The chain joins TRBV7-6 to TRBJ1-5; 7 bases agree with TRBD1. This CDR3 is built from 17 residues. Per the germline V gene, CDR1 is SGHVS and CDR2 is FNYEAQ. V gave up 1 base and J gave up 5 bases; unmatched junction bases: 11. The CDR3 is CASSLGTGDLGDQPQHF. The DNA for the CDR3 is TGTGCCAGCAGCTTAGGGACAGGCGATTTAGGGGATCAGCCCCAGCATTTT.

The CDR3 DNA reads TGTGCCAGCTCAATAACAGGGGGCATGGTCTATGGCTACACCTTC. Encoded protein: CASSITGGMVYGYTF. The chain links TRBV18 to TRBJ1-2, with 9 bases identical to TRBD1. The CDR3 covers 15 residues. The J segment lost 4 bases and the V segment lost 5 bases, leaving 8 bases of the junction unmatched. The germline V gene has CDR1 KGHSH and CDR2 LQKENI.

The DNA of the CDR3 is TGTGCCAGCAGCTCGAGTCCCGGGACTAGCGGAGGGTACAATGAGCAGTTCTTC. Translating gives CASSSSPGTSGGYNEQFF. The V and J genes are TRBV7-9 and TRBJ2-1, with TRBD2 identical over 11 bases. J lost 4 bases, V lost 4 bases, and 12 bases had no gene match. Per germline, CDR1 SEHNR and CDR2 FQNEAQ (reference sequence). The CDR3 sequence is 18 residues long.